A single T cell receptor (beta chain) is shown here with its context. The antigen remains undetermined. This sample was included in a study of cytomegalovirus exposure and HLA in healthy donors. PCR used 60 Vbeta primers and 13 Jbeta primers. Method: immunoSEQ multiplex PCR; TCRdb's copy keeps in-frame clones and lacks some. The table has more than 95,000 clones, about three quarters seen once. Study outcomes and limitations: HLA allele associations emerged for roughly 17,000 TCR beta sequences in a later analysis, at 0.05 false discovery rate.

Sequenced: PBMCs. The receptor was isolated from a male donor in good health and CMV-seronegative.

CDR3 sequence: CSVNDGSSGNTIYF. As DNA, the CDR3 is TGCAGCGTTAATGACGGGAGCTCTGGAAACACCATATATTTT. The chain has TRBV29-1 and TRBJ1-3, with D hard to call. Germline loops: CDR1 SQVTM, CDR2 ANQGSEA. Trimming pared 5 bases from V and 0 bases from J, leaving 11 bases between. The CDR3 extends over 14 amino acids.